Listed below are T cell receptor beta chains from one sample, sequenced in a study of CD8+CD57+ T cells in acquired aplastic anemia. A single record per CDR3 protein comes from TCRdb applying MiXCR to the reads. This sample has over 150,000 distinct CDR3 sequences, with roughly three fifths found just once. Sequencing was performed on sorted CD4+, CD8+, or CD8+CD57+ T cells (not recorded which) from PBMCs. These receptors came from a human donor with aplastic anemia. The CDR3 runs from the conserved cysteine through the conserved F or W. D genes are given only for firm matches. Clone size is not always given. Where it is, it says once, few, many or a class for expanded clones.

abundance: -; j_gene: TRBJ2-1; d_gene: TRBD2; len: 12; v_gene: TRBV14; CDR3aa: CASSLGGAEQFF; CDR3nt: TGTGCCAGCAGCCTGGGAGGGGCTGAGCAGTTCTTC
abundance: once; j_gene: TRBJ1-1; d_gene: -; len: 15; v_gene: TRBV5-1; CDR3aa: CASSLMGWLNTEAFF; CDR3nt: TGCGCCAGCAGCTTGATGGGTTGGCTGAACACTGAAGCTTTCTTT
abundance: -; j_gene: TRBJ2-5; d_gene: -; len: 14; v_gene: TRBV7-3; CDR3aa: CASSDPDSQETQYF; CDR3nt: TGTGCCAGCAGTGACCCGGACTCGCAGGAGACCCAGTACTTC
abundance: -; j_gene: TRBJ2-3; d_gene: TRBD2; len: 15; v_gene: TRBV7-2; CDR3aa: CASSETSGRGDTQYF; CDR3nt: TGTGCCAGCAGCGAGACTAGCGGGAGAGGAGATACGCAGTATTTT
abundance: once; j_gene: TRBJ1-1; d_gene: -; len: 16; v_gene: TRBV11-2; CDR3aa: CASSLAGLFMNTEAFF; CDR3nt: TGTGCCAGCAGCTTAGCTGGCTTGTTCATGAACACTGAAGCTTTCTTT
abundance: -; j_gene: TRBJ1-5; d_gene: -; len: 15; v_gene: TRBV10-3; CDR3aa: CAISESKGGNQPQHF; CDR3nt: TGTGCCATCAGTGAGAGTAAGGGCGGCAATCAGCCCCAGCATTTT
abundance: -; j_gene: TRBJ2-7; d_gene: TRBD1; len: 14; v_gene: TRBV12-3/TRBV12-4; CDR3aa: CATSDRHGTGEQYF; CDR3nt: TGTGCCACCAGTGATCGCCACGGGACAGGCGAGCAGTACTTC
abundance: -; j_gene: TRBJ2-7; d_gene: -; len: 11; v_gene: TRBV6-2/TRBV6-3; CDR3aa: CASSLSYGQYF; CDR3nt: TGTGCCAGCAGCCTCTCCTACGGGCAGTACTTC
abundance: -; j_gene: TRBJ2-1; d_gene: TRBD2; len: 14; v_gene: TRBV7-2; CDR3aa: CASSSAGIYNEQFF; CDR3nt: TGTGCCAGCAGCTCAGCGGGAATCTACAATGAGCAGTTCTTC
abundance: -; j_gene: TRBJ2-3; d_gene: TRBD2; len: 15; v_gene: TRBV24-1; CDR3aa: CATSRTSGSEDTQYF; CDR3nt: TGTGCCACCAGCCGGACTAGCGGGAGTGAAGATACGCAGTATTTT
abundance: -; j_gene: TRBJ1-2; d_gene: -; len: 11; v_gene: TRBV7-7; CDR3aa: CASSLAGGYTF; CDR3nt: TGTGCTAGCAGCTTGGCGGGTGGCTACACCTTC
abundance: many; j_gene: TRBJ1-2; d_gene: TRBD1; len: 14; v_gene: TRBV12-3/TRBV12-4; CDR3aa: CASSSTGVQNGYTF; CDR3nt: TGTGCCAGCAGTTCAACAGGGGTCCAGAATGGCTACACCTTC
abundance: -; j_gene: TRBJ1-2; d_gene: TRBD1; len: 15; v_gene: TRBV10-3; CDR3aa: CAISADITGVHGYTF; CDR3nt: TGTGCCATCAGTGCCGATATAACAGGGGTCCATGGCTACACCTTC
abundance: -; j_gene: TRBJ2-2; d_gene: -; len: 14; v_gene: TRBV10-3; CDR3aa: CAIRPQGNTGELFF; CDR3nt: TGTGCCATCAGGCCACAGGGGAACACCGGGGAGCTGTTTTTT
abundance: many; j_gene: TRBJ2-1; d_gene: -; len: 13; v_gene: TRBV7-6; CDR3aa: CASSLGGVNEQFF; CDR3nt: TGTGCCAGCAGCTTAGGTGGGGTAAATGAGCAGTTCTTC
abundance: -; j_gene: TRBJ2-7; d_gene: TRBD2; len: 14; v_gene: TRBV2; CDR3aa: CASSGTSGSNEQYF; CDR3nt: TGTGCCAGCAGTGGGACTAGCGGGAGCAACGAGCAGTACTTC
abundance: -; j_gene: TRBJ2-3; d_gene: TRBD1; len: 14; v_gene: TRBV7-3; CDR3aa: CASSGGQGGHTQYF; CDR3nt: TGTGCCAGCAGCGGGGGACAGGGGGGACATACGCAGTATTTT
abundance: -; j_gene: TRBJ1-2; d_gene: -; len: 14; v_gene: TRBV7-8; CDR3aa: CASSGLAVNYGYTF; CDR3nt: TGTGCCAGCAGCGGCTTAGCAGTTAACTATGGCTACACCTTC
abundance: -; j_gene: TRBJ1-1; d_gene: -; len: 13; v_gene: TRBV28; CDR3aa: CASRSLLAAEAFF; CDR3nt: TGTGCCAGCAGAAGTTTGTTAGCCGCTGAAGCTTTCTTT
abundance: -; j_gene: TRBJ1-2; d_gene: TRBD1; len: 17; v_gene: TRBV7-9; CDR3aa: CASSSGQPLPIPYGYTF; CDR3nt: TGTGCCAGCAGCTCGGGACAGCCTCTACCTATACCCTATGGCTACACCTTC
abundance: -; j_gene: TRBJ2-7; d_gene: -; len: 14; v_gene: TRBV4-3; CDR3aa: CASSQEGDLSEQYF; CDR3nt: TGCGCCAGCAGCCAAGAAGGGGATTTGAGCGAGCAGTACTTC
abundance: -; j_gene: TRBJ2-6; d_gene: -; len: 17; v_gene: TRBV5-4; CDR3aa: CASSTWTTLSGANVLTF; CDR3nt: TGTGCCAGCAGCACTTGGACAACCCTCTCTGGGGCCAACGTCCTGACTTTC
abundance: -; j_gene: TRBJ2-1; d_gene: -; len: 11; v_gene: TRBV2; CDR3aa: CASSMTYEQFF; CDR3nt: TGTGCCAGCAGTATGACATATGAGCAGTTCTTC
abundance: -; j_gene: TRBJ2-2; d_gene: TRBD2; len: 16; v_gene: TRBV2; CDR3aa: CASSPPSGTNTGELFF; CDR3nt: TGTGCCAGCAGCCCCCCTAGCGGGACAAACACCGGGGAGCTGTTTTTT
abundance: -; j_gene: TRBJ1-6; d_gene: -; len: 16; v_gene: TRBV4-3; CDR3aa: CASSLPASMGNSPLHF; CDR3nt: TGCGCCAGCAGCCTTCCCGCATCGATGGGTAATTCACCCCTCCACTTT
abundance: -; j_gene: TRBJ1-6; d_gene: TRBD1; len: 14; v_gene: TRBV7-9; CDR3aa: CASTQTGSNSPLHF; CDR3nt: TGTGCCAGCACCCAGACAGGGTCTAATTCACCCCTCCACTTT
abundance: once; j_gene: TRBJ2-3; d_gene: TRBD2; len: 14; v_gene: TRBV24-1; CDR3aa: CATSRTSGTDTQYF; CDR3nt: TGTGCCACCAGCCGGACTAGCGGAACAGATACGCAGTATTTT
abundance: -; j_gene: TRBJ1-3; d_gene: -; len: 23; v_gene: TRBV2; CDR3aa: CASSETGGLLENSPLHFGNTIYF; CDR3nt: -
abundance: -; j_gene: TRBJ2-1; d_gene: TRBD2; len: 12; v_gene: TRBV7-2; CDR3aa: CASSRPGGRPFF; CDR3nt: TGTGCCAGCAGCCGGCCAGGCGGGAGACCGTTCTTC
abundance: many; j_gene: TRBJ2-3; d_gene: -; len: 14; v_gene: TRBV12-3/TRBV12-4; CDR3aa: CASSYLPGTDTQYF; CDR3nt: TGTGCCAGCAGTTACCTACCAGGTACAGATACGCAGTATTTT
abundance: few; j_gene: TRBJ1-1; d_gene: -; len: 17; v_gene: TRBV19; CDR3aa: CASSRGFGGWMNTEAFF; CDR3nt: TGTGCCAGTAGTAGAGGTTTCGGGGGGTGGATGAACACTGAAGCTTTCTTT
abundance: -; j_gene: TRBJ2-3; d_gene: -; len: 13; v_gene: TRBV7-9; CDR3aa: CASSSDEEDTQYF; CDR3nt: TGTGCCAGCAGCTCCGATGAGGAAGATACGCAGTATTTT
abundance: -; j_gene: TRBJ2-1; d_gene: -; len: 13; v_gene: TRBV2; CDR3aa: CASGGTSYNEQFF; CDR3nt: TGTGCCAGCGGAGGGACTTCATACAATGAGCAGTTCTTC
abundance: few; j_gene: TRBJ2-7; d_gene: -; len: 13; v_gene: TRBV15; CDR3aa: CATSRDGDYEQYF; CDR3nt: TGTGCCACCAGCAGAGATGGGGATTACGAGCAGTACTTC
abundance: once; j_gene: TRBJ2-7; d_gene: -; len: 12; v_gene: TRBV5-1; CDR3aa: CASSGGTAEQYF; CDR3nt: TGCGCCAGCAGCGGGGGGACTGCCGAGCAGTACTTC
abundance: -; j_gene: TRBJ2-3; d_gene: TRBD2; len: 18; v_gene: TRBV6-2/TRBV6-3; CDR3aa: CASSYRGVARGAADTQYF; CDR3nt: TGTGCCAGCAGTTACCGGGGGGTGGCGCGGGGGGCCGCAGATACGCAGTATTTT
abundance: -; j_gene: TRBJ1-1; d_gene: -; len: 13; v_gene: TRBV20-1; CDR3aa: CSAKDRENTEAFF; CDR3nt: TGCAGTGCTAAGGACCGAGAGAACACTGAAGCTTTCTTT
abundance: -; j_gene: TRBJ2-2; d_gene: -; len: 15; v_gene: TRBV7-8; CDR3aa: CASSSGQRSTGELFF; CDR3nt: TGTGCCAGCAGCTCGGGACAACGCTCGACCGGGGAGCTGTTTTTT
abundance: -; j_gene: TRBJ2-1; d_gene: -; len: 13; v_gene: TRBV12-3/TRBV12-4; CDR3aa: CASSSDIYNEQFF; CDR3nt: TGTGCCAGCAGTTCTGACATCTACAATGAGCAGTTCTTC
abundance: -; j_gene: TRBJ2-7; d_gene: TRBD1; len: 15; v_gene: TRBV11-3; CDR3aa: CASSFSGQGGDEQYF; CDR3nt: TGTGCCAGCAGCTTCTCGGGACAGGGGGGCGACGAGCAGTACTTC
abundance: many; j_gene: TRBJ2-7; d_gene: TRBD1; len: 15; v_gene: TRBV24-1; CDR3aa: CATSDPDRGSYEQYF; CDR3nt: TGTGCCACCAGTGACCCGGACAGGGGCTCCTACGAGCAGTACTTC
abundance: few; j_gene: TRBJ1-2; d_gene: -; len: 12; v_gene: TRBV12-3/TRBV12-4; CDR3aa: CASSLGWDGYTF; CDR3nt: TGTGCCAGCAGTTTAGGCTGGGATGGCTACACCTTC
abundance: -; j_gene: TRBJ2-7; d_gene: TRBD2; len: 14; v_gene: TRBV5-8; CDR3aa: CASSLGSGPYEQYF; CDR3nt: TGTGCCAGCAGCTTGGGTAGCGGGCCCTACGAGCAGTACTTC
abundance: -; j_gene: TRBJ2-6; d_gene: TRBD2; len: 17; v_gene: TRBV24-1; CDR3aa: CATSDGRRYSGANVLTF; CDR3nt: TGTGCCACCAGTGACGGGAGGCGCTACTCTGGGGCCAACGTCCTGACTTTC
abundance: -; j_gene: TRBJ2-7; d_gene: -; len: 14; v_gene: TRBV19; CDR3aa: CASSIQYLYYEQYF; CDR3nt: TGTGCCAGTAGTATTCAGTACTTATACTACGAGCAGTACTTC
abundance: -; j_gene: TRBJ2-1; d_gene: TRBD1; len: 15; v_gene: TRBV20-1; CDR3aa: CSATAGTGFYNEQFF; CDR3nt: TGCAGTGCTACCGCCGGGACAGGGTTCTACAATGAGCAGTTCTTC
abundance: -; j_gene: TRBJ2-7; d_gene: TRBD1; len: 15; v_gene: TRBV10-3; CDR3aa: CASSSDRGLRNEQYF; CDR3nt: TGTGCCAGCAGTTCTGACAGGGGATTGAGGAACGAGCAGTACTTC
abundance: once; j_gene: TRBJ1-1; d_gene: -; len: 15; v_gene: TRBV6-6; CDR3aa: CASSYSKSGNTEAFF; CDR3nt: TGTGCCAGCAGTTACTCGAAATCGGGGAACACTGAAGCTTTCTTT
abundance: -; j_gene: TRBJ2-5; d_gene: -; len: 13; v_gene: TRBV29-1; CDR3aa: CSALGGQTTTQYF; CDR3nt: TGCAGCGCGCTCGGGGGACAGACCACGACCCAGTACTTC
abundance: many; j_gene: TRBJ1-1; d_gene: -; len: 14; v_gene: TRBV4-2; CDR3aa: CASSPPETRTEAFF; CDR3nt: TGTGCCAGCAGCCCTCCGGAGACAAGAACTGAAGCTTTCTTT
abundance: -; j_gene: TRBJ1-6; d_gene: TRBD1; len: 14; v_gene: TRBV7-3; CDR3aa: CASSYRTGTSPLHF; CDR3nt: TGTGCCAGCAGCTATAGGACAGGGACCTCACCCCTCCACTTT
abundance: -; j_gene: TRBJ2-7; d_gene: TRBD2; len: 16; v_gene: TRBV15; CDR3aa: CATSRGSASGRNEQYF; CDR3nt: TGTGCCACCAGCAGAGGATCGGCTAGCGGGAGAAACGAGCAGTACTTC